The 27 T cell receptor beta chains reported below all come from one sample, sequenced in a study of shared clonotypes between healthy human individuals. The naive CD8 population came from CD45RO-negative cells selected for CCR7, without terminally differentiated effector memory CD45RA+ cells. Profiling relied on immunoSEQ multiplex PCR, and the TCRdb table lists in-frame clones only, not all of them. The sample yields around 2,000,000 clones, just under 95% seen once. Material for sequencing was naive CD8+ T cells sorted from blood. The receptors stem from a man aged 18-30 years in good health.

The V and J genes are TRBV12-2 and TRBJ1-5; the tabulated D call, TRBD1, remains unverified against the DNA. TRBV12-2 is a pseudogene segment. CDR3 length: 18 residues. The CDR3 spells CASRLVGSGQVTDQPQHF. Here the CDR3 DNA reads TGTGCAAGTCGCTTAGTGGGGTCGGGACAGGTAACCGATCAGCCCCAGCATTTT.

Notes on this clone: The same CDR3 arises from other DNA sequences in this sample as well. The chain recombines TRBV5-4 with TRBJ2-7, with 7 positions matching TRBD1. After removal of 2 bases from V and 0 bases from J, the junction contained 2 bases not matched to a gene. The CDR3 runs to 14 residues. Germline lookup yields CDR1 SGHNT and CDR2 YYREEE (reference sequence). This CDR3 reads CASSFRGSSYEQYF. CDR3 DNA: TGTGCCAGCAGCTTCAGGGGGAGCTCCTACGAGCAGTACTTC.

The gene calls are TRBV9 and TRBJ2-2; D is possibly TRBD1 (6 bases). This CDR3 comprises 15 residues. Trimming removed 6 bases at V and 7 bases at J, with 19 bases between. Germline CDR1 and CDR2: SGDLS and YYNGEE. The CDR3 DNA follows: TGTGCCAGCACCCGAATGATGGGGGCGGACGGGGAGCTGTTTTTT. Its translation is CASTRMMGADGELFF.

The gene calls are TRBV6-5 and TRBJ1-5, with D perhaps TRBD1 (6 bases). Trimming stripped 6 bases from V and 4 bases from J, with 16 bases between. This CDR3 has 15 residues. CDR1 is MNHEY and CDR2 is SVGAGI in the germline V gene. This chain's CDR3 is CASRPEGVGNQPQHF. DNA of the CDR3: TGTGCCAGCAGGCCCGAGGGGGTCGGGAATCAGCCCCAGCATTTT.

The chain employs TRBV29-1 and TRBJ2-2; D is ambiguous. CDR1 and CDR2 from the germline V gene are SQVTM and ANQGSEA. The V and J ends lost 2 bases and 6 bases respectively, with 7 bases between them. The CDR3 consists of 12 residues. CDR3 amino acids: CSVELGPGELFF. CDR3 coding DNA: TGCAGCGTTGAACTAGGGCCCGGGGAGCTGTTTTTT.

The chain has TRBV27 and TRBJ2-2; no firm D call. Per germline, CDR1 MNHEY and CDR2 SMNVEV (reference sequence). V lost 3 bases and J 4 bases, leaving 12 bases between the germline ends. The CDR3 is made up of 15 amino acids. CDR3 coding DNA: TGTGCCAGCAGTTTTTTTAAGGGTCGCACCGGGGAGCTGTTTTTT. Its protein is CASSFFKGRTGELFF.

The V call is TRBV5-4, the J call TRBJ2-3; 7 positions match TRBD2. V lost 4 bases and J lost 6; bases outside the gene matches: 8. This CDR3 comprises 14 residues. The germline V gene encodes CDR1 SGHNT and CDR2 YYREEE (reference sequence). The CDR3, as DNA: TGTGCCAGCAGCCCTGGCGGGAGAATCGATACGCAGTATTTT. Translation gives CASSPGGRIDTQYF.

This clone was counted once. This chain connects TRBV30 to TRBJ2-1; D is uncertain. CDR1 is GTSNPN and CDR2 is SVGIG in the germline V gene (reference sequence). This CDR3 is built from 12 residues. Trimming stripped 3 bases from V and 4 bases from J, with 7 bases between. Here the CDR3 reads CAWRIPYNEQFF. The CDR3 DNA follows: TGTGCCTGGAGGATACCGTACAATGAGCAGTTCTTC.

The chain employs TRBV4-1 and TRBJ2-7, with D perhaps assigned TRBD1 or TRBD2 (5 bases each). This CDR3 contains 16 residues. V was cut by 1 base and J by 3 bases, with 16 bases left in between. From germline, CDR1 is MGHRA and CDR2 YSYEKL. CDR3: CASSQVLTGAGYEQYF. The CDR3 DNA follows: TGCGCCAGCAGCCAAGTATTAACCGGGGCAGGCTACGAGCAGTACTTC.

The chain links TRBV4-1 to TRBJ1-3; 9 nucleotides match TRBD1. Trimming took 0 bases from V and 4 from J; bases not matched to a gene: 4. The germline V gene has CDR1 MGHRA and CDR2 YSYEKL. CDR3 length: 16 residues. In nucleotides, the CDR3 is TGCGCCAGCAGCCAAGAGAGGGACAGGGAAGGAAACACCATATATTTT. Translated: CASSQERDREGNTIYF.

V and J are TRBV28 and TRBJ2-3, with TRBD2 identical over 11 bases. Germline loops: CDR1 MDHEN, CDR2 SYDVKM. The ends lost 2 bases at V and 2 bases at J; junction bases unmatched: 3. The CDR3 sequence is 16 residues long. The CDR3 protein is CASSLALAGVTDTQYF. The CDR3 DNA reads TGTGCCAGCAGTTTAGCACTAGCGGGGGTCACAGATACGCAGTATTTT.

The rearrangement joins TRBV5-6 to TRBJ2-1, with TRBD2 matching 9 bases. CDR3 size: 17 residues. Per the germline V gene, CDR1 is SGHDT and CDR2 is YYEEEE. V lost 0 bases, J lost 5 bases, and 9 bases stayed unmatched. The CDR3 coding sequence is TGTGCCAGCAGCTTGGCGGGCCTAGCGGGATCGGACAATGAGCAGTTCTTC. Amino acids: CASSLAGLAGSDNEQFF.

V gene TRBV5-6 combines with J gene TRBJ2-7; 8 bases match TRBD1. The CDR3 is 16 amino acids. CDR1 SGHDT and CDR2 YYEEEE come from the germline V gene. J gave up 6 bases and V 2 bases, and 13 bases lay outside the gene matches. The CDR3, as DNA: TGTGCCAGCAGCTTCGTTCAGGGGGCGCGGGTAGGCGAGCAGTACTTC. Protein: CASSFVQGARVGEQYF.

The gene calls are TRBV13 and TRBJ2-3; the match to TRBD2 covers 8 bases. J was trimmed by 3 bases and V by 0 bases; bases with no gene match: 5. Per germline, CDR1 PRHDT and CDR2 FYEKMQ (reference sequence). This CDR3 is 16 amino acids long. CDR3 sequence: CASSLGGPSGTDTQYF. As DNA, the CDR3 is TGTGCCAGCAGCTTAGGTGGGCCTAGCGGGACAGATACGCAGTATTTT. Together with reference TRBV13 and TRBJ2-3, the CDR3 gives the full variable domain: AAGVIQSPRHLIKEKRETATLKCYPIPRHDTVYWYQQGPGQDPQFLISFYEKMQSDKGSIPDRFSAQQFSDYHSELNMSSLELGDSALYFCASSLGGPSGTDTQYFGPGTRLTVL.

This chain joins TRBV6-5 and TRBJ2-5, with D perhaps matching TRBD1 or TRBD2 (5 bases each). Per germline, CDR1 MNHEY and CDR2 SVGAGI. This CDR3 contains 15 residues. The V end lost 5 bases, the J end lost 5 bases, and 18 bases lay between the germline ends. For the CDR3, the DNA is TGTGCCAGCAGTACTGGGACGCTTGGCGGGGAGACCCAGTACTTC. Residues: CASSTGTLGGETQYF.

This rearrangement joins TRBV6-6 to TRBJ1-4; 8 nucleotides line up with TRBD1. Trimming took 2 bases from V and 5 from J; bases not matched to a gene: 4. CDR1 is MNHNY and CDR2 is SVGAGI in the germline V gene (reference sequence). The CDR3 contains 15 residues. This chain's CDR3 is CASSYRTGRNEKLFF. DNA of the CDR3: TGTGCCAGCAGTTACAGGACAGGGAGAAATGAAAAACTGTTTTTT.

The rearrangement uses TRBV18 and TRBJ2-7, with a weak D call TRBD2 (7 bases). The CDR3 consists of 15 residues. Looked up from germline, CDR1 is KGHSH and CDR2 is LQKENI. Between the trimmed V and J ends, which lost 5 bases and 6 bases, there was a span of 20 bases. The DNA for the CDR3 is TGTGCCAGCTCATCATCCGTCCCAGGGGAGGGCGAGCAGTACTTC. Its protein product is CASSSSVPGEGEQYF.

The chain employs TRBV13 and TRBJ2-1; D gene uncertain. V was trimmed by 2 bases and J by 0 bases, leaving 14 bases between them. This CDR3 is built from 17 residues. Germline V CDR1 and CDR2: PRHDT, FYEKMQ (reference sequence). The CDR3 region is CASSLKGVLASYNEQFF. The CDR3 DNA follows: TGTGCCAGCAGCTTAAAGGGCGTCTTGGCCTCCTACAATGAGCAGTTCTTC.

V and J are TRBV27 and TRBJ2-3; 9 bases match TRBD2. The CDR3 sequence is 18 residues long. Germline loops: CDR1 MNHEY, CDR2 SMNVEV (reference sequence). V trimming: 5 bases; J trimming: 3 bases; junction bases outside the gene matches: 15. CDR3 nucleotide sequence: TGTGCCAGCAGTGTAACAGGGTTGCGGGGGGGAGGGACAGATACGCAGTATTTT. Protein product: CASSVTGLRGGGTDTQYF.

Details on this clone: The sample holds other DNA sequences that translate to the same CDR3. The gene calls are TRBV19 and TRBJ1-1; D is undetermined. Germline assignment: CDR1 LNHDA and CDR2 SQIVND (reference sequence). The V end was cut by 6 bases, the J end by 0 bases, with 5 bases between. The CDR3 extends over 12 amino acids. The CDR3 loop reads CASSPMNTEAFF. The CDR3 DNA follows: TGTGCCAGTAGCCCGATGAACACTGAAGCTTTCTTT.

J is TRBJ1-2 and V is TRBV12-5, with TRBD1 as a possible D gene (6 bases). Germline CDR1 and CDR2: LGHNT and FRNRAP. V was pared by 1 base and J by 7 bases, with 25 bases between. The CDR3 totals 18 residues. CDR3 DNA sequence: TGTGCTAGTGGTTTGGGTTCGACAGGCCCTCAAGCCCAAGGTGGCTACACCTTC. As protein: CASGLGSTGPQAQGGYTF. The full variable domain, completed using reference TRBV12-5 and TRBJ1-2, is DARVTQTPRHKVTEMGQEVTMRCQPILGHNTVFWYRQTMMQGLELLAYFRNRAPLDDSGMPKDRFSAEMPDATLATLKIQPSEPRDSAVYFCASGLGSTGPQAQGGYTFGSGTRLTVV.

This clone was detected once. The rearrangement uses TRBV4-2 and TRBJ2-7; D gene unclear. Germline lookup yields CDR1 LGHNA and CDR2 YNFKEQ. V lost 1 base, J lost 2 bases, and 12 bases lay in between. The CDR3 covers 15 residues. CDR3 protein: CASSQVSNSAYEQYF. The CDR3 nucleotides read TGTGCCAGCAGCCAAGTGTCAAACTCCGCCTACGAGCAGTACTTC.

The gene calls are TRBV11-2 and TRBJ1-1; D is possibly TRBD1 (6 bases). The CDR3 extends over 16 amino acids. Germline V gene lookup returns CDR1 SGHAT and CDR2 FQNNGV. The germline V and J ends were trimmed by 1 base and 0 bases, with 12 bases remaining between them. CDR3 residues: CASSLGPGAMNTEAFF. The CDR3 coding sequence is TGTGCCAGCAGCTTAGGCCCAGGGGCTATGAACACTGAAGCTTTCTTT.

This clone occurred once. The CDR3 nucleotides are TGTGCCATCAACTCCGGGACTAGCGGGGGGGCCCCTAACAATGAGCAGTTCTTC. Amino acid sequence: CAINSGTSGGAPNNEQFF. The rearrangement links TRBV10-3 to TRBJ2-1; 16 nucleotides line up with TRBD2. CDR1 ENHRY and CDR2 SYGVKD come from the germline V gene. The CDR3 extends over 18 amino acids. The V and J ends lost 7 bases and 5 bases, in that order; junction bases with no gene match: 11.

This chain uses TRBV19 with TRBJ2-7, with D possibly being TRBD1 (6 bases). Germline loops: CDR1 LNHDA, CDR2 SQIVND (reference sequence). The CDR3 consists of 16 residues. Trimming took 3 bases from V and 3 from J, leaving 18 bases between them. CDR3: CASSIPGAGKNYEQYF. The CDR3 DNA is TGTGCCAGTAGTATTCCAGGGGCAGGTAAAAACTACGAGCAGTACTTC.

The chain links TRBV7-9 to TRBJ2-7, with D possibly being TRBD1 (6 bases). Between the trimmed V and J ends, which lost 2 bases and 5 bases, there was a span of 10 bases. Germline lookup yields CDR1 SEHNR and CDR2 FQNEAQ (reference sequence). CDR3 length: 13 residues. For the CDR3, the DNA is TGTGCCAGCAGCTTACAACAGGGTGACGAGCAGTACTTC. Translating gives CASSLQQGDEQYF.

The CDR3, as DNA: TGTGCCAGCAGTTCCCTTGGGATAGTGGGCAATGAGCAGTTCTTC. Protein: CASSSLGIVGNEQFF. This chain links TRBV7-9 with TRBJ2-1, with no clear D. The CDR3 is made up of 15 amino acids. V lost 6 bases and J lost 6, with 18 bases in between. Germline CDR1 is SEHNR and CDR2 is FQNEAQ (reference sequence). Together with reference TRBV7-9 and TRBJ2-1, the CDR3 gives the full variable domain: DTGVSQNPRHKITKRGQNVTFRCDPISEHNRLYWYRQTLGQGPEFLTYFQNEAQLEKSRLLSDRFSAERPKGSFSTLEIQRTEQGDSAMYLCASSSLGIVGNEQFFGPGTRLTVL.